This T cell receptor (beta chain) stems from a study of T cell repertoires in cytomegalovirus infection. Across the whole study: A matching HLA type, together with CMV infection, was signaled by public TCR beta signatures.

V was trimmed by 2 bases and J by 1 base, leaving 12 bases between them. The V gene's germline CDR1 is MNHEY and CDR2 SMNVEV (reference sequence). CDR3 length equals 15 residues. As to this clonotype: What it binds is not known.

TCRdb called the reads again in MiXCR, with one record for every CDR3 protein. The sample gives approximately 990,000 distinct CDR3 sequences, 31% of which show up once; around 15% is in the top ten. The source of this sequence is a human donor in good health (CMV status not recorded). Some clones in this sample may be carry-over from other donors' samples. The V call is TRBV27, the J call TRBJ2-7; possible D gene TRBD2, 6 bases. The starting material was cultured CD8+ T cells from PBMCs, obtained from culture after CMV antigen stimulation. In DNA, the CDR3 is TGTGCCAGCAGTTTAAAACTAGCAGGATCCTACGAGCAGTACTTC. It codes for CASSLKLAGSYEQYF.